These 28 T cell receptor beta chains share one sample of origin, sequenced in a study of tumour-infiltrating T cells in Burkitt lymphoma. The protocol was immunoSEQ multiplex PCR, while the TCRdb copy is restricted to in-frame clones and leaves out a portion. Altogether thousands of clones are present, around 15% being singletons, with the ten largest covering 10%. The source material was tumor tissue. The receptor source for this set is a human donor with Burkitt lymphoma.

V usage is TRBV14 and J usage is TRBJ2-5; weak D call: TRBD1 (6 bases). The closer fit of TRBJ2-7 to the DNA end suggests the J call may be wrong. The CDR3 runs 16 residues. Looked up from germline, CDR1 is SGHDN and CDR2 is FVKESK. The CDR3 DNA follows: TGTGCCAGCAGTCAAAGAACGGGTGGGGGCTTCCACGAGCAGTACTTC. The encoded protein is CASSQRTGGGFHEQYF.

By share, this clone ranks as large. The rearrangement uses TRBV5-1 and TRBJ1-2; 9 bases are a match to TRBD1. J gave up 5 bases and V 2 bases, and 1 base lay outside the gene matches. This CDR3 is built from 13 residues. CDR1 SGHRS and CDR2 YFSETQ come from the germline V gene. In DNA form, the CDR3 reads TGCGCCAGCAGCTTACAGGGGGCGTATGGCTACACCTTC. The encoded protein is CASSLQGAYGYTF. The complete variable domain, with remaining parts taken from reference TRBV5-1 and TRBJ1-2, reads KAGVTQTPRYLIKTRGQQVTLSCSPISGHRSVSWYQQTPGQGLQFLFEYFSETQRNKGNFPGRFSGRQFSNSRSEMNVSTLELGDSALYLCASSLQGAYGYTFGSGTRLTVV.

This clone was seen more than once but under ten times. The chain has TRBV19 and TRBJ1-1, with a weak D call TRBD1 (5 bases). Germline loops: CDR1 LNHDA, CDR2 SQIVND (reference sequence). The ends were cut back, 9 bases at V and 4 bases at J, with 12 bases in the middle. This CDR3 comprises 12 residues. The chain's CDR3 is CASRQGVTEAFF. DNA for the CDR3: TGTGCCAGCCGCCAAGGGGTCACTGAAGCTTTCTTT.

The gene calls are TRBV7-9 and TRBJ1-5; tentatively, D is TRBD1 (5 bases). Germline V gives CDR1 SEHNR, CDR2 FQNEAQ (reference sequence). V gave up 3 bases and J gave up 5 bases, with 8 bases separating them. This CDR3 is 13 amino acids long. CDR3 coding DNA: TGTGCCAGCAGCTTGGGGGGTGATCAGCCCCAGCATTTT. Translation: CASSLGGDQPQHF.

This clone was picked up a small number of times. This chain joins TRBV4-1 and TRBJ2-1; D possibly corresponds to TRBD2 (6 bases). Germline CDR1 MGHRA, CDR2 YSYEKL. Trimming removed 1 base from V and 6 bases from J, with 10 bases in between. The CDR3 covers 14 residues. The CDR3 reads CASSQVQGGNEQFF. The DNA of the CDR3 is TGCGCCAGCAGCCAAGTTCAGGGAGGCAATGAGCAGTTCTTC.

This clone was recorded a few times. The chain uses TRBV7-2 and TRBJ1-1; 7 bases agree with TRBD1. Germline lookup yields CDR1 SGHTA and CDR2 FQGNSA. The CDR3 has 14 amino acids. J lost 0 bases, V lost 5 bases, and 3 bases had no gene match. The CDR3 DNA reads TGTGCCAGCAGCCCAGGGGGATTGAACACTGAAGCTTTCTTT. Protein: CASSPGGLNTEAFF.

In its sample, this clone was seen a few times. V gene TRBV29-1 combines with J gene TRBJ2-7; the D gene is possibly TRBD1 (5 bases). Germline lookup yields CDR1 SQVTM and CDR2 ANQGSEA. Trimming removed 6 bases from V and 1 base from J, with 10 bases in between. CDR3 size: 12 residues. The CDR3 here is CSVGLTSYEQYF. CDR3 sequence (DNA): TGCAGCGTGGGGCTTACGTCCTACGAGCAGTACTTC.

This clone was seen a handful of times. V usage is TRBV7-9 and J usage is TRBJ1-6; D is unclear. Germline V gene data show CDR1 as SEHNR and CDR2 as FQNEAQ (reference sequence). V was cut by 1 base and J by 7 bases, with 5 bases left in between. The CDR3 spans 13 residues. The CDR3 sequence: CASSLVQNSPLHF. In DNA form, the CDR3 reads TGTGCCAGCAGCTTAGTCCAGAATTCACCCCTCCACTTT.

This clone was found a few times. The chain links TRBV5-6 to TRBJ1-1; D call uncertain. Trimming took off 0 bases at V and 5 bases at J, with 11 bases between the two ends. Germline V gene lookup returns CDR1 SGHDT and CDR2 YYEEEE. The CDR3 is 14 amino acids. The CDR3: CASSLGGRGTEAFF. CDR3 DNA: TGTGCCAGCAGCTTGGGAGGGCGAGGGACTGAAGCTTTCTTT.

The gene calls are TRBV29-1 and TRBJ2-7, with 9 bases that match TRBD2. V dropped 3 bases and J dropped 1; count of bases not matched to a gene: 4. The germline CDR1 and CDR2 sequences are SQVTM and ANQGSEA. The CDR3 has 14 amino acids. This CDR3 is CSVEGLAGSYEQYF. CDR3 in DNA: TGCAGCGTTGAGGGGCTAGCGGGGTCCTACGAGCAGTACTTC.

The rearrangement links TRBV5-1 to TRBJ1-1; TRBD1 is a possible D gene (5 bases). The CDR3 runs 13 residues. The ends were cut back, 0 bases at V and 6 bases at J, with 9 bases in the middle. Germline V gives CDR1 SGHRS, CDR2 YFSETQ. CDR3 DNA: TGCGCCAGCAGCTTGGGCGGGGCCCCTGAAGCTTTCTTT. Protein sequence: CASSLGGAPEAFF.

Points on this clone: A junction boundary mismatches the germline segment, possibly from a read error. Other DNA sequences in the same sample also yield this CDR3. The CDR3 DNA is TGTGCCAGCACCACAGAGGGGGGGACTTTCTACGAACAGTACTTC. This gives the protein CASTTEGGTFYEQYF. This chain uses TRBV28 with TRBJ2-7, with D perhaps TRBD2 (7 bases). Germline CDR1 is MDHEN and CDR2 is SYDVKM. There are 15 residues in the CDR3.

The chain recombines TRBV6-5 with TRBJ2-3, with 7 bases aligning to TRBD2. Germline CDR1 MNHEY, CDR2 SVGAGI. The J segment lost 6 bases and the V segment lost 6 bases, leaving 9 bases of the junction unmatched. There are 14 residues in the CDR3. The CDR3 bases are TGTGCCAGCAGGCGGGGGTACAACACGGATACGCAGTATTTT. Translation: CASRRGYNTDTQYF.

About this clone: At one of its ends the junction is not consistent with the germline gene, which may arise from a read error. V is TRBV5-1 and J is TRBJ2-5; 8 positions match TRBD1. This CDR3 comprises 14 residues. Germline loops: CDR1 SGHRS, CDR2 YFSETQ. The CDR3 nucleotides are TGCGCCAGCAGCTTGGCAGGGGGCGAAGAGATCCAGTACTTC. It codes for CASSLAGGEEIQYF.

This clone was seen a few times. The chain uses TRBV7-6 and TRBJ2-1, with a tentative D call TRBD2 (6 bases). Trimming cost V 4 bases and J 7 bases, with 11 bases left between them. The CDR3 runs 13 residues. Germline V gene data show CDR1 as SGHVS and CDR2 as FNYEAQ. CDR3 region: CASSWEVGNEQFF. The CDR3 DNA sequence: TGTGCCAGCAGCTGGGAGGTGGGTAATGAGCAGTTCTTC.

V usage is TRBV15 and J usage is TRBJ1-4, with 9 positions matching TRBD1. Germline trimming cut 1 base from V and 8 bases from J; bases unmatched to any gene: 5. The germline CDR1 and CDR2 sequences are LNHNV and YYDKDF (reference sequence). The CDR3 spans 15 residues. CDR3 coding DNA: TGTGCCACCAGCAGAGGGGGACAGGGAAACGAAAAACTGTTTTTT. This encodes CATSRGGQGNEKLFF. The variable domain in full, with the rest retrieved from reference TRBV15 and TRBJ1-4, is DAMVIQNPRYQVTQFGKPVTLSCSQTLNHNVMYWYQQKSSQAPKLLFHYYDKDFNNEADTPDNFQSRRPNTSFCFLDIRSPGLGDTAMYLCATSRGGQGNEKLFFGSGTQLSVL.

This clone was picked up a small number of times. This rearrangement joins TRBV5-1 to TRBJ1-1; 9 bases line up with TRBD1. The CDR3 totals 15 residues. CDR1 SGHRS and CDR2 YFSETQ come from the germline V gene. The V and J ends lost 4 bases and 4 bases, in that order; junction bases with no gene match: 8. The CDR3, as DNA: TGCGCCAGCAGCCTAATAACAGGGGGCGGCACTGAAGCTTTCTTT. Its protein product is CASSLITGGGTEAFF.

The chain links TRBV19 to TRBJ2-4; D is unclear. The V end lost 3 bases, the J end lost 0 bases, and 12 bases lay between the germline ends. The germline gives CDR1 LNHDA, CDR2 SQIVND (reference sequence). The CDR3 consists of 16 residues. The DNA for the CDR3 is TGTGCCAGTAGTATGCCCAATTCCTTAGCCAAAAACATTCAGTACTTC. Protein product: CASSMPNSLAKNIQYF. Supplemented by reference TRBV19 and TRBJ2-4, the full variable domain reads DGGITQSPKYLFRKEGQNVTLSCEQNLNHDAMYWYRQDPGQGLRLIYYSQIVNDFQKGDIAEGYSVSREKKESFPLTVTSAQKNPTAFYLCASSMPNSLAKNIQYFGAGTRLSVL.

The chain recombines TRBV25-1 with TRBJ2-2; TRBD2 aligns across 7 bases. The germline V gene has CDR1 MGHDK and CDR2 SYGVNS. This CDR3 has 14 amino acids. V lost 1 base and J lost 6; bases outside the gene matches: 2. This chain's CDR3 is CASSESGGPGELFF. The CDR3 nucleotides are TGTGCCAGCAGTGAATCGGGGGGTCCCGGGGAGCTGTTTTTT.

This clone was counted a few times. V is TRBV25-1 and J is TRBJ2-6; D call uncertain. Germline V lookup: CDR1 MGHDK, CDR2 SYGVNS. The CDR3 length is 12 residues. Deletions cut 7 bases from V and 1 base from J, with 2 bases between. In DNA, the CDR3 is TGTGCCAGCACATCTGGGGCCAACGTCCTGACTTTC. Protein product: CASTSGANVLTF.

This clone appeared a few times. This sequence joins TRBV5-1 and TRBJ2-3; the D gene is possibly TRBD1 (5 bases). The CDR3 contains 15 residues. The V and J ends lost 1 base and 4 bases respectively, with 13 bases between them. The germline V gene encodes CDR1 SGHRS and CDR2 YFSETQ. Here the CDR3 reads CASSLTSGSSDTQYF. CDR3 nucleotide sequence: TGCGCCAGCAGCTTGACGTCAGGGTCGTCAGATACGCAGTATTTT.

The sample holds a few counts of this clone. The genes are TRBV29-1 and TRBJ2-6; 8 bases align to TRBD1. The CDR3 is made up of 17 amino acids. The germline CDR1 and CDR2 sequences are SQVTM and ANQGSEA. The V and J ends lost 7 bases and 3 bases, in that order; junction bases with no gene match: 14. The CDR3 loop is CSARGGQGIGGANVLTF. Written as DNA, the CDR3 is TGCAGCGCCAGGGGAGGACAGGGAATAGGTGGGGCCAACGTCCTGACTTTC.

This clone was counted between two and nine times. The CDR3 sequence is CAWSGAGEKLFF. Written as DNA, the CDR3 is TGTGCCTGGAGTGGCGCGGGGGAAAAACTGTTTTTT. V usage is TRBV30 and J usage is TRBJ1-4; D call uncertain. The V end lost 1 base, the J end lost 8 bases, and 8 bases lay between the germline ends. The CDR3 spans 12 residues. Germline CDR1 and CDR2: GTSNPN and SVGIG (reference sequence).

This CDR3 is CASSPPSVTQYF. CDR3 sequence (DNA): TGTGCCAGCAGCCCCCCGAGTGTAACCCAGTACTTC. The chain joins TRBV7-2 to TRBJ2-5; D ambiguous. Deletions cut 5 bases from V and 8 bases from J, with 12 bases between. The germline V gene has CDR1 SGHTA and CDR2 FQGNSA. The CDR3 is 12 residues long.

The chain combines TRBV11-3 with TRBJ2-1, with a possible D match to TRBD1 (6 bases). Germline V gene sequence: CDR1 SGHNT, CDR2 YENEEA. The ends were cut back, 5 bases at V and 5 bases at J, with 10 bases in the middle. The CDR3 covers 13 residues. The CDR3 DNA is TGTGCCAGCAGCATAAACAGGGACAATGAGCAGTTCTTC. Its protein product is CASSINRDNEQFF.

This clone was detected a few times. The rearrangement joins TRBV18 to TRBJ2-7; the D gene is possibly TRBD1 (6 bases). V dropped 6 bases and J dropped 7 bases, with 19 bases sitting between them. Germline loops: CDR1 KGHSH, CDR2 LQKENI. The CDR3 consists of 14 residues. This CDR3 is CASSPTGFPEEQYF. The CDR3 nucleotides read TGTGCCAGCTCGCCGACAGGTTTTCCTGAAGAGCAGTACTTC. The full variable domain, in which reference TRBV18 and TRBJ2-7 provide the parts outside the CDR3, is NAGVMQNPRHLVRRRGQEARLRCSPMKGHSHVYWYRQLPEEGLKFMVYLQKENIIDESGMPKERFSAEFPKEGPSILRIQQVVRGDSAAYFCASSPTGFPEEQYFGPGTRLTVT.

This clone is large in the sample. V gene TRBV5-1 combines with J gene TRBJ2-1; D is unclear. V was cut by 5 bases and J by 5 bases, with 8 bases left in between. CDR1 is SGHRS and CDR2 is YFSETQ in the germline V gene. This CDR3 has 12 amino acids. CDR3: CASRVQNNEQFF. CDR3 DNA: TGCGCCAGCAGGGTCCAGAACAATGAGCAGTTCTTC.

The genes are TRBV27 and TRBJ2-1; D is tentatively TRBD1 or TRBD2 (6 bases each). The V end lost 6 bases, the J end lost 8 bases, and 20 bases lay between the germline ends. The V gene's germline CDR1 is MNHEY and CDR2 SMNVEV (reference sequence). There are 15 residues in the CDR3. CDR3 DNA: TGTGCCAGCAGATTTTACGTTCAGGGGAGGCATGAGCAGTTCTTC. Translated: CASRFYVQGRHEQFF.